This record concerns one T cell receptor beta chain sequence. Its antigen is as yet unknown. This record comes from a study of cytomegalovirus exposure and HLA in healthy donors. Overall study context: In a later analysis, the 120 or so validation repertoires were reported to have used the same platform as the 600 to 800 first-cohort repertoires.

TCRdb's table, derived via immunoSEQ multiplex PCR, lists solely in-frame clones and lacks some. The table shows 150,000 to 200,000 clones, with around 89% occurring only once. Germline V gene sequence: CDR1 MGHRA, CDR2 YSYEKL. The CDR3 runs to 13 residues. V was pared by 4 bases and J by 11 bases, with 10 bases of the junction left unmatched. Findings of the study overall: One later analysis, an examination of the 100 to 150 validation repertoires, found that first-cohort TCR clusters tended to co-occur in them. CMV antigen specificity was confirmed in vitro for a few CMV-associated chains. Reported results showed that the classifier diagnosed cytomegalovirus status with high specificity and sensitivity.

Sequenced input: PBMCs. The origin of this receptor is a man aged 18 to 29 in good health and CMV-seronegative. The rearrangement uses TRBV4-1 and TRBJ1-1, with 7 bases aligning to TRBD1. The CDR3 bases are TGCGCCAGCAGCCTAAACGGACAGGTTAAGGCTTTCTTT. Protein: CASSLNGQVKAFF.